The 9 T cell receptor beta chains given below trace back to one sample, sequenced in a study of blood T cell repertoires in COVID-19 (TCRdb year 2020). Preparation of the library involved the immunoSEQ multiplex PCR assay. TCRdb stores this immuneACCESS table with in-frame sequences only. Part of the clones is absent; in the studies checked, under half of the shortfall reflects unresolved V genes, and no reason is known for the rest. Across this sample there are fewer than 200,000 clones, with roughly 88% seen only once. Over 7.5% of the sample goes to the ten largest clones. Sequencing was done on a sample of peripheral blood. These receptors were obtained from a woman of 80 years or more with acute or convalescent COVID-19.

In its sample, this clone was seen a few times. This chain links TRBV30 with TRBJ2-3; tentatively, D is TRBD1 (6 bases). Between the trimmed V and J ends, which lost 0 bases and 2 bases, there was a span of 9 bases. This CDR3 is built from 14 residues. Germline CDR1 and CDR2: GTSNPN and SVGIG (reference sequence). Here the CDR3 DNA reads TGTGCCTGGAGTGTAGACAGGTCCACAGATACGCAGTATTTT. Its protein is CAWSVDRSTDTQYF.

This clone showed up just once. The CDR3 DNA reads TGTGCCAGCAGAAGAGCTGGCGGGACAGGGAAAGAGACCCAGTACTTC. This sequence encodes CASRRAGGTGKETQYF. The chain couples TRBV7-9 to TRBJ2-5; 9 bases map to TRBD1. Losses at the gene ends were 6 bases for V and 3 bases for J; bases not matched to a gene: 11. This CDR3 region has 16 residues. Per the germline V gene, CDR1 is SEHNR and CDR2 is FQNEAQ (reference sequence). Filled out from reference TRBV7-9 and TRBJ2-5, the complete variable domain reads DTGVSQNPRHKITKRGQNVTFRCDPISEHNRLYWYRQTLGQGPEFLTYFQNEAQLEKSRLLSDRFSAERPKGSFSTLEIQRTEQGDSAMYLCASRRAGGTGKETQYFGPGTRLLVL.

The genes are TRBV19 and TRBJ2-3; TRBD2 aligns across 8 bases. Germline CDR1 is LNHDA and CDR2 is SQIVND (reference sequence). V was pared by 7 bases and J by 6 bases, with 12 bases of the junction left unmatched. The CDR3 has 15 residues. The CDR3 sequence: CASTSAGAGVDTQYF. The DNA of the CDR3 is TGTGCCAGTACCTCCGCGGGAGCGGGAGTTGATACGCAGTATTTT. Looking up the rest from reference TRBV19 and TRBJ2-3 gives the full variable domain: DGGITQSPKYLFRKEGQNVTLSCEQNLNHDAMYWYRQDPGQGLRLIYYSQIVNDFQKGDIAEGYSVSREKKESFPLTVTSAQKNPTAFYLCASTSAGAGVDTQYFGPGTRLTVL.

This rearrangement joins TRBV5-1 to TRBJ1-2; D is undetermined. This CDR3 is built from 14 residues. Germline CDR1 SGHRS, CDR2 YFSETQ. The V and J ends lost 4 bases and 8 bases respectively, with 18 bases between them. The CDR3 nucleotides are TGCGCCAGCAGCGTGGACTCGGAAACGGGGGGCTACACCTTC. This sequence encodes CASSVDSETGGYTF. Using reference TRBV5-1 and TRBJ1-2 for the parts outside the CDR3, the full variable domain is KAGVTQTPRYLIKTRGQQVTLSCSPISGHRSVSWYQQTPGQGLQFLFEYFSETQRNKGNFPGRFSGRQFSNSRSEMNVSTLELGDSALYLCASSVDSETGGYTFGSGTRLTVV.

The CDR3 nucleotides read TGTGCCAGCAGCCAGCCCGCGAGAGATGAGCAGTTCTTC. Its translation is CASSQPARDEQFF. This chain links TRBV3-1 (or the pseudogene TRBV3-2) with TRBJ2-1; D is uncertain. The CDR3 consists of 13 residues. CDR1 and CDR2 (germline): LGHDT, YNNKEL (reference sequence). The V end lost 3 bases, the J end lost 8 bases, and 11 bases lay between the germline ends.

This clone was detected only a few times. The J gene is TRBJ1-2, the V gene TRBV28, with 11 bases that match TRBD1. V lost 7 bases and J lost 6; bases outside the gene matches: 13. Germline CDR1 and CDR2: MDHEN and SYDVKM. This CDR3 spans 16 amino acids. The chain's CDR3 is CASIPPPGQGDDGYTF. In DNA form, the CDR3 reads TGTGCCAGCATCCCCCCCCCGGGACAGGGGGATGATGGCTACACCTTC.

The CDR3 protein is CASSELGLASSYEQYF. Written as DNA, the CDR3 is TGTGCCAGCAGTGAACTGGGACTAGCGAGCTCCTACGAGCAGTACTTC. The chain links TRBV25-1 to TRBJ2-7; 10 bases match TRBD2. The germline CDR1 and CDR2 sequences are MGHDK and SYGVNS. Unmatched junction bases numbered 4, after V lost 2 bases and J lost 0 bases. The length of the CDR3 is 16 residues.

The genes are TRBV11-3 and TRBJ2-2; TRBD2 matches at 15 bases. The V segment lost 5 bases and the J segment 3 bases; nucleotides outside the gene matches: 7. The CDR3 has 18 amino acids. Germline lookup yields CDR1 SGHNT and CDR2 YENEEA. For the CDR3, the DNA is TGTGCCAGCAGCATAGGACTAGCGGGAGGGCCGCACACCGGGGAGCTGTTTTTT. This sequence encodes CASSIGLAGGPHTGELFF.

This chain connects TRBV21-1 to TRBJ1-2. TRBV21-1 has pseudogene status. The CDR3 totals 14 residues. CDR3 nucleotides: TGTGCCAGCAGCAAAGGAGGGCCTATCTACGGCTACACCTTC. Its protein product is CASSKGGPIYGYTF.